Listed here are 19 T cell receptor beta chains from one sample, sequenced in a study of OX40 agonist ivuxolimab in advanced cancers. Generated by immunoSEQ multiplex PCR, the TCRdb table keeps only in-frame clones and is missing some. Of 40,000 or so clones listed, roughly four fifths are singletons. Here the sequenced sample was CD4+ or CD8+ T cells sorted from blood, taken in a trial of the OX40 agonist ivuxolimab. These receptors all come from an adult with an advanced solid tumor such as melanoma, head and neck, liver or kidney cancer.

The chain employs TRBV18 and TRBJ2-2, with D uncertain. V was pared by 4 bases and J by 0 bases, with 12 bases between. Germline V gene sequence: CDR1 KGHSH, CDR2 LQKENI. The CDR3 contains 16 residues. Here the CDR3 DNA reads TGTGCCAGCTCACTAACGAATACCGCGAACACCGGGGAGCTGTTTTTT. This codes for CASSLTNTANTGELFF.

The rearrangement joins TRBV28 to TRBJ2-3; D unclear. The CDR3 is made up of 14 amino acids. Germline assignment: CDR1 MDHEN and CDR2 SYDVKM. V lost 3 bases and J 0 bases, leaving 7 bases between the germline ends. DNA for the CDR3: TGTGCCAGCAGTTTTACGCCGAGCACAGATACGCAGTATTTT. It translates to CASSFTPSTDTQYF.

This clone was seen a handful of times. The chain employs TRBV14 and TRBJ2-7; D ambiguous. The CDR3 consists of 11 residues. V shed 6 bases and J shed 4 bases, with 7 bases lying between them. CDR1 and CDR2 (germline): SGHDN, FVKESK. CDR3 sequence (DNA): TGTGCCAGCAGTCTACAATACGAGCAGTACTTC. Its translation is CASSLQYEQYF. The variable domain in full, with the rest retrieved from reference TRBV14 and TRBJ2-7, is EAGVTQFPSHSVIEKGQTVTLRCDPISGHDNLYWYRRVMGKEIKFLLHFVKESKQDESGMPNNRFLAERTGGTYSTLKVQPAELEDSGVYFCASSLQYEQYFGPGTRLTVT.

The rearrangement joins TRBV5-1 to TRBJ2-5; tentative D call: TRBD1 (5 bases). CDR1 SGHRS and CDR2 YFSETQ come from the germline V gene. CDR3 size: 15 residues. V was shortened by 3 bases and J by 2 bases, with 14 bases between the two germline ends. DNA for the CDR3: TGCGCCAGCAGCTCCACCCGACAGCCACAAGAGACCCAGTACTTC. Protein sequence: CASSSTRQPQETQYF.

The chain joins TRBV2 to TRBJ2-7, with D hard to call. The germline CDR1 and CDR2 sequences are SNHLY and FYNNEI. V was clipped by 4 bases and J by 0 bases, with 7 bases between them. This CDR3 is built from 13 residues. The CDR3 DNA reads as TGTGCCAGCAGTGCGCGGAGCTCCTACGAGCAGTACTTC. The encoded protein is CASSARSSYEQYF.

The rearrangement uses TRBV7-9 and TRBJ2-4; 9 bases are a match to TRBD1. CDR3 size: 13 residues. The V gene's germline CDR1 is SEHNR and CDR2 FQNEAQ (reference sequence). Trimming removed 3 bases from V and 8 bases from J; junction bases left unmatched: 2. CDR3 in DNA: TGTGCCAGCAGCTTGGACAGGGGTGACATTCAGTACTTC. Protein product: CASSLDRGDIQYF. Together with reference TRBV7-9 and TRBJ2-4, the CDR3 gives the full variable domain: DTGVSQNPRHKITKRGQNVTFRCDPISEHNRLYWYRQTLGQGPEFLTYFQNEAQLEKSRLLSDRFSAERPKGSFSTLEIQRTEQGDSAMYLCASSLDRGDIQYFGAGTRLSVL.

V is TRBV5-1 and J is TRBJ2-1; 7 bases are shared with TRBD2. Losses at the gene ends were 5 bases for V and 4 bases for J; bases not matched to a gene: 6. Germline CDR1 reads SGHRS; CDR2 reads YFSETQ. The CDR3 is made up of 14 amino acids. The chain's CDR3 is CASRRGSNYNEQFF. CDR3 in DNA: TGCGCCAGCAGGCGGGGGTCTAATTACAATGAGCAGTTCTTC. Using reference TRBV5-1 and TRBJ2-1 for the parts outside the CDR3, the full variable domain is KAGVTQTPRYLIKTRGQQVTLSCSPISGHRSVSWYQQTPGQGLQFLFEYFSETQRNKGNFPGRFSGRQFSNSRSEMNVSTLELGDSALYLCASRRGSNYNEQFFGPGTRLTVL.

This clone was counted a single time. The V call is TRBV18, the J call TRBJ2-1, with 7 bases that match TRBD1. The CDR3 is 15 amino acids. Trimming at V came to 0 bases and at J to 3 bases, leaving 2 bases not matched to a gene. The germline V gene has CDR1 KGHSH and CDR2 LQKENI. The CDR3 sequence is CASSPPGQLYNEQFF. DNA for the CDR3: TGTGCCAGCTCACCACCGGGACAGCTCTACAATGAGCAGTTCTTC.

This rearrangement joins TRBV11-3 to TRBJ2-1; the D call may be TRBD1 or TRBD2 (5 bases each). This CDR3 contains 15 residues. Germline V lookup: CDR1 SGHNT, CDR2 YENEEA. With 3 bases removed from V and 1 base from J, the gap between germline ends came to 10 bases. The CDR3 loop reads CASSLGRGSYNEQFF. Written as DNA, the CDR3 is TGTGCCAGCAGCTTGGGACGCGGGTCCTACAATGAGCAGTTCTTC.

The genes are TRBV6-1 and TRBJ1-2; TRBD1 is a possible D gene (5 bases). V lost 6 bases and J 0 bases, leaving 8 bases between the germline ends. The CDR3 totals 13 residues. The germline CDR1 and CDR2 sequences are MNHNS and SASEGT. CDR3 nucleotide sequence: TGTGCCAGCAGGGACACCTCTAACTATGGCTACACCTTC. As protein: CASRDTSNYGYTF.

The V gene is TRBV5-6, the J gene TRBJ1-1, with D uncertain. The CDR3 loop spans 15 amino acids. V dropped 0 bases and J dropped 0 bases, with 9 bases sitting between them. In germline, CDR1 is SGHDT, CDR2 YYEEEE. CDR3 bases: TGTGCCAGCAGCTTGGATATAGGGTTGAACACTGAAGCTTTCTTT. Amino acid sequence: CASSLDIGLNTEAFF.

The chain couples TRBV27 to TRBJ1-1; D is undetermined. Germline V gene lookup returns CDR1 MNHEY and CDR2 SMNVEV (reference sequence). V was clipped by 6 bases and J by 1 base, with 15 bases between them. The CDR3 consists of 15 residues. The CDR3 sequence is CASSLTAARNTEAFF. The CDR3 region has the DNA TGTGCCAGCAGCCTCACGGCGGCGCGGAACACTGAAGCTTTCTTT.

As regards this clone: The same CDR3 also results from other DNA sequences found in this sample. The chain joins TRBV5-8 to TRBJ1-5; D is undetermined. Trimming left V 0 bases short and J 2 bases short, with 9 bases between. This CDR3 region has 15 residues. Per germline, CDR1 SGHTS and CDR2 YDEGEE. DNA for the CDR3: TGTGCCAGCAGCTTGGACATCCACGGCAATCAGCCCCAGCATTTT. Amino acid sequence: CASSLDIHGNQPQHF.

V usage is TRBV29-1 and J usage is TRBJ2-1; 12 bases agree with TRBD2. Germline V lookup: CDR1 SQVTM, CDR2 ANQGSEA. The trim removed 6 bases at V and 1 base at J, leaving 4 bases unmatched. CDR3 length: 15 amino acids. CDR3 sequence (DNA): TGCAGCGTATCACTAGCGGGAGGATCCTACAATGAGCAGTTCTTC. As protein: CSVSLAGGSYNEQFF.

J is TRBJ1-1 and V is TRBV11-2; D is uncertain. The CDR3 runs to 17 residues. The V end lost 4 bases, the J end lost 1 base, and 19 bases lay between the germline ends. Germline lookup yields CDR1 SGHAT and CDR2 FQNNGV. CDR3 residues: CASSSLAVGMANTEAFF. CDR3 DNA sequence: TGTGCCAGCAGCTCCCTAGCGGTAGGGATGGCGAACACTGAAGCTTTCTTT.

The sample holds a few counts of this clone. The chain employs TRBV9 and TRBJ2-4; D possibly uses TRBD1 or TRBD2 (5 bases each). This CDR3 region has 13 residues. Trimming pared 4 bases from V and 10 bases from J, leaving 15 bases between. CDR1 SGDLS and CDR2 YYNGEE come from the germline V gene. The DNA of the CDR3 is TGTGCCAGCAGCCCGGGACCCGAGGCGATTCAGTACTTC. Translated, it gives CASSPGPEAIQYF.

The chain is built from TRBV4-2 and TRBJ2-1; TRBD2 matches 9 bases. The CDR3 has 16 residues. The V segment lost 8 bases and the J segment 0 bases; nucleotides outside the gene matches: 8. CDR1 and CDR2 (germline): LGHNA, YNFKEQ. The CDR3: CASRLAGAGSYNEQFF. The CDR3 nucleotides are TGTGCCAGCCGCTTAGCGGGGGCCGGCTCCTACAATGAGCAGTTCTTC.

This rearrangement joins TRBV27 to TRBJ2-6, with D possibly being TRBD1 or TRBD2 (6 bases each). The V and J ends lost 8 bases and 2 bases respectively, with 13 bases between them. This CDR3 contains 15 residues. Germline V gene lookup returns CDR1 MNHEY and CDR2 SMNVEV (reference sequence). CDR3 DNA: TGTGCCAGCCGGGTGGGGGGCGCTGGGGCCAACGTCCTGACTTTC. This gives the protein CASRVGGAGANVLTF.

The CDR3 reads CASTRGGNGELFF. CDR3 nucleotide sequence: TGTGCCAGCACCCGAGGGGGTAACGGGGAGCTGTTTTTT. The chain combines TRBV25-1 with TRBJ2-2; the D gene is possibly TRBD1 (6 bases). V was pared by 7 bases and J by 7 bases, with 13 bases between. The CDR3 is made up of 13 amino acids. Germline V gives CDR1 MGHDK, CDR2 SYGVNS.